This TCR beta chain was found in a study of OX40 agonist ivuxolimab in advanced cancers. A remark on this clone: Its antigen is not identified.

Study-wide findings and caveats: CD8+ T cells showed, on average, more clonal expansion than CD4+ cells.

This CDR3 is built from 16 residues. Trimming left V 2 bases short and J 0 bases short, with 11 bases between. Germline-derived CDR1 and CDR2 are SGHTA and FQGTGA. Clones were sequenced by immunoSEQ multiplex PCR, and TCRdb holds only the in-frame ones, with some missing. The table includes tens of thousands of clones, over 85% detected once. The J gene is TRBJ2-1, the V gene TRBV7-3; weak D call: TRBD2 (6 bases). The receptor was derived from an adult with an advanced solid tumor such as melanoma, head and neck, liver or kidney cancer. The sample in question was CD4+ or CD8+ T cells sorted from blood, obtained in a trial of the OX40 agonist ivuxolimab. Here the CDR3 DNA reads TGTGCCAGCAGCTTAGGGACTCTTAGCTCCTACAATGAGCAGTTCTTC. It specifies CASSLGTLSSYNEQFF.